Listed below are T cell receptor beta chains from one sample, sequenced in a study of shared clonotypes between healthy human individuals. Sequencing was performed with immunoSEQ multiplex PCR; in TCRdb, only in-frame clones are kept and a portion is missing. The repertoire holds roughly 2.1 million clones, with just over 90% as singletons. The sample comprised naive CD8+ T cells from PBMCs. These receptors were collected from a man aged 18 to 29 in good health. Some clones in this sample may be carry-over from other donors' samples. Both conserved end residues are part of each CDR3. D genes are given only for firm matches. The listing skips clone size in some rows; elsewhere it reads once, few, many or a size class.

V	size	D	J	DNA	CDR3
TRBV7-9	NA	NA	TRBJ2-5	TGTGCCAGCAGCTTAGAGCGCCGAGAGACCCAGTACTTC	CASSLERRETQYF
TRBV9	NA	NA	TRBJ2-2	TGTGCCAGCAGCCCGCGGACGGAGAACACCGGGGAGCTGTTTTTT	CASSPRTENTGELFF
TRBV30	NA	TRBD1	TRBJ2-7	TGTGCCTGGACCGGGACAGGGGTGTACGAGCAGTACTTC	CAWTGTGVYEQYF
TRBV27	few	NA	TRBJ2-7	TGTGCCAGCAGTTTTGGCAAGTCCTACGAGCAGTACTTC	CASSFGKSYEQYF
TRBV5-1	NA	NA	TRBJ2-3	TGCGCCAGCAGCTTGGCAGTCAGGGAGACTTCTAGCACAGATACGCAGTATTTT	CASSLAVRETSSTDTQYF
TRBV19	NA	TRBD1	TRBJ1-1	TGTGCCAGTAGTTTTACAGGGGGGACTGAAGCTTTCTTT	CASSFTGGTEAFF
TRBV27	NA	NA	TRBJ1-2	TGTGCCAGCAGTTCCCTTACAGGGTTAAATGGCTACACCTTC	CASSSLTGLNGYTF
TRBV27	NA	NA	TRBJ2-7	TGTGCCAGCAGCCAATTGGGGGATACTGGGCAGTACTTC	CASSQLGDTGQYF
TRBV7-9	NA	TRBD1	TRBJ2-7	TGTGCCAGCAGCCCAAGGACAGGGGACGAGCAGTACTTC	CASSPRTGDEQYF
TRBV29-1	once	NA	TRBJ2-3	TGCAGCGTTGAAGAGTCAAGCCCAGATACGCAGTATTTT	CSVEESSPDTQYF
TRBV7-9	once	TRBD2	TRBJ2-1	TGTGCCAGCGTGCGCGGGAGCTTCAATGAGCAGTTCTTC	CASVRGSFNEQFF
TRBV30	NA	TRBD2	TRBJ2-3	TGTGCCTGGAGTGTACTAGCGGCAGATACGCAGTATTTT	CAWSVLAADTQYF
TRBV10-3	NA	NA	TRBJ2-7	TGTGCCATCAGTGAAGAGTTGGAGCAGTACTTC	CAISEELEQYF
TRBV4-1	few	NA	TRBJ1-1	TGCGCCAGCAGCCCAGTGGGGGGTTGGACTGAAGCTTTCTTT	CASSPVGGWTEAFF
TRBV2	NA	NA	TRBJ2-7	TGTGCCAGCACTCCGGGCCCAGGCGGCTACGAGCAGTACTTC	CASTPGPGGYEQYF
TRBV5-6	NA	NA	TRBJ1-1	TGTGCCAGCAGCTTGGCCGGGGACTTAGGAGAAGCTTTCTTT	CASSLAGDLGEAFF
TRBV10-2	NA	NA	TRBJ2-7	TGCGCCAGCAGTGAGTCGACACCAGGGACCTTCTCCTACGAGCAGTACTTC	CASSESTPGTFSYEQYF
TRBV29-1	NA	NA	TRBJ2-7	TGCAGCGTTGAAGAGGGAAGCTCCTACGAGCAGTACTTC	CSVEEGSSYEQYF
TRBV28	NA	NA	TRBJ1-1	TGTGCCAGCAGTTTGAGGGCAGGACTGATGAACACTGAAGCTTTCTTT	CASSLRAGLMNTEAFF
TRBV27	few	NA	TRBJ2-7	TGTGCCAGCAGTTACAGGACGGCGAACTACGAGCAGTACTTC	CASSYRTANYEQYF
TRBV19	NA	TRBD1	TRBJ2-5	TGTGCCAGTACCCCGGACAGGGGTGGCTTTCAGACCCAGTACTTC	CASTPDRGGFQTQYF
TRBV11-2	NA	NA	TRBJ2-1	TGTGCCAGCAGATTCGGGGGCAATGAGCAGTTCTTC	CASRFGGNEQFF
TRBV27	few	NA	TRBJ1-1	TGTGCCAGCGTGGGCGGCACTGAAGCTTTCTTT	CASVGGTEAFF
TRBV9	once	TRBD1	TRBJ2-1	TGTGCCAGCAGCACCGGACAGGGTTCACGGGGTGAGCAGTTCTTC	CASSTGQGSRGEQFF
TRBV27	NA	NA	TRBJ1-4	TGTGCCAGCAGGCCGGGCGTCCGGAGGTATGAAAAACTGTTTTTT	CASRPGVRRYEKLFF
TRBV7-6	NA	NA	TRBJ1-1	TGTGCCAGCAGCCGGTATGGCGCTGAAGCTTTCTTT	CASSRYGAEAFF
TRBV7-6	NA	TRBD2	TRBJ2-7	TGTGCCAGCAGCTTAACCCCCCAGGGACTAGCGTCCGAGCAGTACTTC	CASSLTPQGLASEQYF
TRBV18	NA	NA	TRBJ2-1	TGTGCCAGCTCACCCTACAGCAACTCCTACAATGAGCAGTTCTTC	CASSPYSNSYNEQFF
TRBV4-1	NA	NA	TRBJ2-7	TGCGCCAGCAGCCATCGCTACGGCGTGTCTTCAGGGGAGCGTAACGAGCAGTACTTC	CASSHRYGVSSGERNEQYF
TRBV9	NA	NA	TRBJ1-3	TGTGCCAGCAGCGGGACGGCTGGAAACACCATATATTTT	CASSGTAGNTIYF
TRBV7-6	NA	TRBD2	TRBJ2-3	TGTGCCAGCAGCTTACAGCGGGAGGTGACAGATACGCAGTATTTT	CASSLQREVTDTQYF
TRBV7-9	NA	NA	TRBJ2-3	TGTGCCAGCAGCCGGGAAGACCGCACAGATACGCAGTATTTT	CASSREDRTDTQYF
TRBV7-9	NA	NA	TRBJ1-2	TGTGCCAGCAGCTTCCCGACAGTCGTCTATGGCTACACCTTC	CASSFPTVVYGYTF
TRBV9	NA	TRBD2	TRBJ2-2	TGTGCCAGCAGCTCTCGGACTAGCGGGAGAGAGGATGTCGGGGAGCTGTTTTTT	CASSSRTSGREDVGELFF
TRBV28	NA	NA	TRBJ1-2	TGTGCCAGCAGACTCCTGGGGCCGACAGCGGTTGGCTACACCTTC	CASRLLGPTAVGYTF
TRBV29-1	NA	TRBD1	TRBJ1-2	TGCAGCGGAGGGACAGGGTGGGACTATGGCTACACCTTC	CSGGTGWDYGYTF
TRBV19	NA	TRBD2	TRBJ2-1	TGTGCCAGTAGTATCGTAGCGGGGGAAACCTACAATGAGCAGTTCTTC	CASSIVAGETYNEQFF